This TCR beta chain stems from a study of T cells after yellow fever vaccination. TCRdb re-derived calls from the 5' RACE reads in MiXCR, one entry per CDR3 protein. The sample has 500,000 to 650,000 distinct CDR3 sequences; around 12% are singletons. Remarks on this clonotype: Its target is unknown.

The study's findings and limits: Of the clonotypes, a small share occurred in both CD4 and CD8 compartments. The secondary response peaked faster, at day 5 versus 15, but was weaker.

The sequence was obtained from a man between 25 and 39 years old who received the YFV17D yellow fever vaccine. The material sequenced was PBMCs, taken on the day of the yellow fever booster vaccination.

CDR3 sequence reads: CAWRSIGRMNEQFF. The CDR3 bases are TGTGCCTGGAGGTCCATCGGGAGAATGAATGAGCAGTTCTTC. V and J are TRBV30 and TRBJ2-1, with D possibly TRBD2 on 6 matching bases. The V gene lost 3 bases and the J gene lost 7 bases, with 16 bases spanning the gap. The CDR3 extends over 14 amino acids. The V gene's germline CDR1 is GTSNPN and CDR2 SVGIG (reference sequence).